This T cell receptor beta chain was recovered during a study of blood T cells in healthy people across ages. Primers used in a second PCR of about 6 to 11 cycles were a sample-barcoded 5' primer and a J-beta primer mix. MiXCR, run by TCRdb on the 5' RACE reads, gives a single entry per CDR3 protein. The table includes some 1.8 million distinct CDR3 sequences, approximately 39% detected once. Trimming took off 0 bases at V and 4 bases at J, with 12 bases between the two ends. This CDR3 region has 14 residues. CDR1 is DFQATT and CDR2 is SNEGSKA in the germline V gene (reference sequence). Study-level results: Age advanced and TCR beta diversity per million T cells fell, roughly linearly. More naive CD4+ cells and higher diversity marked long-lived donors relative to aged donors.

To note about this clonotype: No antigen is known for it.

The rearrangement uses TRBV20-1 and TRBJ1-2; D is possibly TRBD1 (5 bases). The receptor was isolated from a human donor in good health. The source material was blood. Written as DNA, the CDR3 is TGCAGTGCTAGAGATAGACAGACGTCCTATGGCTACACCTTC. This codes for CSARDRQTSYGYTF.